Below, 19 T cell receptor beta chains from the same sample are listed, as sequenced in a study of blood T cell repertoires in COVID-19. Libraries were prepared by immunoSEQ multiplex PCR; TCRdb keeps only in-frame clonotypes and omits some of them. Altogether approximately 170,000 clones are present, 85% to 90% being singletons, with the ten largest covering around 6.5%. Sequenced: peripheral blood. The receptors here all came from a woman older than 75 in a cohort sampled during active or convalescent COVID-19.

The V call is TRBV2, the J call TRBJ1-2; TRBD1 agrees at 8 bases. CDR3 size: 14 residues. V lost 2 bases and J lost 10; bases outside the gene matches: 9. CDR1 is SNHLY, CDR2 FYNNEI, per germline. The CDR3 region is CASSEIRTGQDYTF. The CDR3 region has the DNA TGTGCCAGCAGTGAAATTAGGACAGGGCAGGACTACACCTTC. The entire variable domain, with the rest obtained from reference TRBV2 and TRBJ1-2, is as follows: EPEVTQTPSHQVTQMGQEVILRCVPISNHLYFYWYRQILGQKVEFLVSFYNNEISEKSEIFDDQFSVERPDGSNFTLKIRSTKLEDSAMYFCASSEIRTGQDYTFGSGTRLTVV.

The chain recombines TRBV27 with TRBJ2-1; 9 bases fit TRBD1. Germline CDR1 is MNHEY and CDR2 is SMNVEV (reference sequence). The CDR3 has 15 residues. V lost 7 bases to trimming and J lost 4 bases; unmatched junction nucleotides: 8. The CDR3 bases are TGTGCCAGCACTCGAGGGACAGGGCCATACAATGAGCAGTTCTTC. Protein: CASTRGTGPYNEQFF.

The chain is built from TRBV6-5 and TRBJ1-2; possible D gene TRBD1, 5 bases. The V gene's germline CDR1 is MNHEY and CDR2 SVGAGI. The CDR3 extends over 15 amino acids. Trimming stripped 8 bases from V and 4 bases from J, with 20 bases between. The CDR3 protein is CASQHRGGSAYGYTF. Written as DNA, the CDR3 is TGTGCCAGCCAACACCGGGGGGGTTCAGCCTATGGCTACACCTTC.

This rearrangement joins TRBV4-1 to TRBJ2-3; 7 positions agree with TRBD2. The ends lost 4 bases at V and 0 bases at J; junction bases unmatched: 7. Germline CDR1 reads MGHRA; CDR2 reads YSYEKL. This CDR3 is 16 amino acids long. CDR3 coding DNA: TGCGCCAGCAGCCCGCTCGGGGGGACTAGCACAGATACGCAGTATTTT. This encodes CASSPLGGTSTDTQYF.

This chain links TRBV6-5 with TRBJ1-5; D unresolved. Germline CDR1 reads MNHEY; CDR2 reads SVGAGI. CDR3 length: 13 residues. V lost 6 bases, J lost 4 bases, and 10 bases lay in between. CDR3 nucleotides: TGTGCCAGCAGGACTAGGGAGAATCAGCCCCAGCATTTT. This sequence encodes CASRTRENQPQHF.

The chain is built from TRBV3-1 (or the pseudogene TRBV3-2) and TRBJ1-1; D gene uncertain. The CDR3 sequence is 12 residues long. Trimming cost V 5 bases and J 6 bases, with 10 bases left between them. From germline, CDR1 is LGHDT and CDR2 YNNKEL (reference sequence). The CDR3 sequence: CASSSGLAEAFF. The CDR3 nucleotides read TGTGCCAGCAGCTCCGGACTTGCTGAAGCTTTCTTT.

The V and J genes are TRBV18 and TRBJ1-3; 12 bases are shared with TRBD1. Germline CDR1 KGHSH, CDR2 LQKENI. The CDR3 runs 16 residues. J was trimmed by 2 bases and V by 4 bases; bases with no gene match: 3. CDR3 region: CASSQGTGGTGNTIYF. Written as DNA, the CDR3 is TGTGCCAGCTCACAAGGGACAGGGGGCACTGGAAACACCATATATTTT.

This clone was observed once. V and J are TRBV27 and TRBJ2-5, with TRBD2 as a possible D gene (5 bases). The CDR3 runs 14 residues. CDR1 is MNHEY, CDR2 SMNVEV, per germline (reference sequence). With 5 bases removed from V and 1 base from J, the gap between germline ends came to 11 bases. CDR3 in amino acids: CASSKRSLQETQYF. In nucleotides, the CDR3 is TGTGCCAGCAGTAAGCGGAGCCTCCAAGAGACCCAGTACTTC.

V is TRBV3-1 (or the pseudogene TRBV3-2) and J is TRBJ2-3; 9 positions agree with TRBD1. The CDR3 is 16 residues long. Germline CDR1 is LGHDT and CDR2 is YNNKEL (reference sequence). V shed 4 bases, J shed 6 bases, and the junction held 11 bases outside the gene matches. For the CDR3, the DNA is TGTGCCAGCAGCCCACAGGGGGCGCTTCACCCCGATACGCAGTATTTT. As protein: CASSPQGALHPDTQYF.

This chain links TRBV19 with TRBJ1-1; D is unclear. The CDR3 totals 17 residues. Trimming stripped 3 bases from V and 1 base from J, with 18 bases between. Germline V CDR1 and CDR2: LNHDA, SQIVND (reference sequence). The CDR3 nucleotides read TGTGCCAGTAGTATTTGGGCAGGCGCAGAACCGAACACTGAAGCTTTCTTT. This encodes CASSIWAGAEPNTEAFF.

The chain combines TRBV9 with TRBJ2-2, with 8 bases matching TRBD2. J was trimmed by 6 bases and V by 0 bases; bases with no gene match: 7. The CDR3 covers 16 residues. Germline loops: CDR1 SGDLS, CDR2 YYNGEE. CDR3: CASSVAGGGNPGELFF. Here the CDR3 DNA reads TGTGCCAGCAGCGTAGCTGGCGGGGGGAATCCCGGGGAGCTGTTTTTT.

The CDR3 loop reads CASSDSGGLDEQFF. CDR3 nucleotides: TGTGCCAGCAGTGATAGCGGGGGGTTGGATGAGCAGTTCTTC. The V gene is TRBV28, the J gene TRBJ2-1, with 10 bases that match TRBD2. The CDR3 has 14 residues. The V gene's germline CDR1 is MDHEN and CDR2 SYDVKM. V gave up 5 bases and J gave up 8 bases; unmatched junction bases: 6.

CDR3 DNA: TGCGCCAGCAGCTTGGGACTGGATCAGCCCCAGCATTTT. Amino acid sequence: CASSLGLDQPQHF. This rearrangement joins TRBV5-1 to TRBJ1-5; no firm D call. Between the trimmed V and J ends, which lost 0 bases and 5 bases, there was a span of 6 bases. Germline assignment: CDR1 SGHRS and CDR2 YFSETQ. The CDR3 length is 13 residues.

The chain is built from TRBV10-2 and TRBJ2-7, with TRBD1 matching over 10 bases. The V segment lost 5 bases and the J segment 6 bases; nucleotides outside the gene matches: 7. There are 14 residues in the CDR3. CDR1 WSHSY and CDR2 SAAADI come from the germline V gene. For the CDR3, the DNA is TGCGCCAGCAGTAGAACCGGGACAGGGGCCGAGCAGTACGTC. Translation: CASSRTGTGAEQYV.

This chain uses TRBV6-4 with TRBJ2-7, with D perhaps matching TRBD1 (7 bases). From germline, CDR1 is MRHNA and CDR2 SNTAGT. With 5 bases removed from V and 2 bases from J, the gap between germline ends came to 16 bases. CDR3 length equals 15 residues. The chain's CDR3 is CASSPTGDSAYEQYF. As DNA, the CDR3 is TGTGCCAGCAGTCCCACAGGGGACTCAGCCTACGAGCAGTACTTC.

The DNA of the CDR3 is TGTGCCAGCAGTACAGGAAGGAACACTGAAGCTTTCTTT. This sequence encodes CASSTGRNTEAFF. The rearrangement links TRBV27 to TRBJ1-1; D might be TRBD1 (5 bases). V shed 5 bases and J shed 1 base, with 8 bases lying between them. CDR1 and CDR2 from the germline V gene are MNHEY and SMNVEV (reference sequence). The length of the CDR3 is 13 residues.

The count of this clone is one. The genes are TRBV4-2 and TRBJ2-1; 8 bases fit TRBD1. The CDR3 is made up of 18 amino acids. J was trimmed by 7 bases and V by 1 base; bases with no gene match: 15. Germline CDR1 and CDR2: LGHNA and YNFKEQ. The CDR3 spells CASSQGGSWQGARNEQFF. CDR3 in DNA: TGTGCCAGCAGCCAAGGGGGTTCTTGGCAGGGGGCGCGGAATGAGCAGTTCTTC.

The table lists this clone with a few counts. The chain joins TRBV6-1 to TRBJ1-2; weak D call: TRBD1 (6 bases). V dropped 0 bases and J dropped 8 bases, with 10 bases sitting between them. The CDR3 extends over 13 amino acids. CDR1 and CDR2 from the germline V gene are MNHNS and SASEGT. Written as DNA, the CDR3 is TGTGCCAGCAGTGAAGCTAGCACAGGGGGCTACACCTTC. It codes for CASSEASTGGYTF.

The CDR3: CASSQSVRAGGREQYF. The CDR3, as DNA: TGCGCCAGCAGTCAATCGGTACGAGCGGGGGGGCGCGAGCAGTACTTC. This rearrangement joins TRBV23-1 to TRBJ2-7; 10 positions agree with TRBD2. TRBV23-1 has ORF status, its function being uncertain. There are 16 residues in the CDR3. V gave up 0 bases and J gave up 6 bases; unmatched junction bases: 8.